This paragraph reports one T cell receptor (beta chain). This specimen comes from a study of T cell changes during pregnancy in multiple sclerosis. Libraries were prepared by immunoSEQ multiplex PCR; TCRdb keeps only in-frame clonotypes and omits some of them. The sample includes 29,000 or so clones, about 92% of them seen just once. The CDR3 length is 15 residues. Trimming took 4 bases from V and 5 from J, leaving 13 bases between them. Germline V lookup: CDR1 SGHDT, CDR2 YYEEEE. This chain uses TRBV5-6 with TRBJ1-6, with D hard to call. The receptor was derived from a female donor with multiple sclerosis, enrolled in a pregnancy study. Specimen: CD8+ T cells from peripheral blood mononuclear cells, collected before pregnancy. Written as DNA, the CDR3 is TGTGCCAGCAGCCGTGAAGGGAGGAATAATTCACCCCTCCACTTT. Translation gives CASSREGRNNSPLHF.